The next 21 T cell receptor beta chains were all read from a single sample in a study of technical replicates of blood from a handful of donors. The data were produced by immunoSEQ multiplex PCR, yet TCRdb's version contains in-frame clones alone and is incomplete. In the table there are about 75,000 clones, about nine tenths of which are singletons. Sequencing used PBMCs. These receptors originate from a human donor in good health. Some clones in this sample may be carry-over from other donors' samples.

The gene calls are TRBV4-1 and TRBJ2-7, with 12 bases fitting TRBD2. In germline, CDR1 is MGHRA, CDR2 YSYEKL. After removal of 1 base from V and 5 bases from J, the junction contained 3 bases not matched to a gene. The CDR3 loop spans 15 amino acids. This chain's CDR3 is CASSQGLAGVDEQYF. The CDR3 bases are TGCGCCAGCAGCCAAGGACTAGCGGGAGTAGACGAGCAGTACTTC.

The chain links TRBV6-5 to TRBJ2-5; tentatively, D is TRBD1 (5 bases). Trimming removed 7 bases from V and 3 bases from J, with 6 bases in between. This CDR3 comprises 11 residues. Germline V gives CDR1 MNHEY, CDR2 SVGAGI. This CDR3 is CASTREETQYF. For the CDR3, the DNA is TGTGCCAGCACCAGGGAAGAGACCCAGTACTTC.

The CDR3 bases are TGTGCCAGCAGTCCCAGGGGAATGAACACTGAAGCTTTCTTT. This codes for CASSPRGMNTEAFF. The chain recombines TRBV6-6 with TRBJ1-1; TRBD1 might be the D (6 bases). V was shortened by 5 bases and J by 0 bases, with 10 bases between the two germline ends. Germline-derived CDR1 and CDR2 are MNHNY and SVGAGI (reference sequence). The CDR3 runs to 14 residues.

The chain carries TRBV7-3 and TRBJ2-3, with 12 bases matching TRBD2. The V gene end was trimmed by 6 bases and the J gene end by 0 bases; junction bases not matched to a gene: 7. The CDR3 contains 17 residues. CDR1 SGHTA and CDR2 FQGTGA come from the germline V gene. Here the CDR3 DNA reads TGTGCCAGCAGGTTGATGGGACTAGCGGGTAGCACAGATACGCAGTATTTT. It translates to CASRLMGLAGSTDTQYF.

The chain recombines TRBV30 with TRBJ2-7; D not resolved. Germline CDR1 reads GTSNPN; CDR2 reads SVGIG (reference sequence). The length of the CDR3 is 12 residues. Deletions cut 0 bases from V and 4 bases from J, with 7 bases between. The CDR3 sequence: CAWSVGGYEQYF. The CDR3 nucleotides are TGTGCCTGGAGTGTTGGCGGATACGAGCAGTACTTC.

This rearrangement joins TRBV4-1 to TRBJ2-7; 7 bases match TRBD1. This CDR3 region has 14 residues. Germline lookup yields CDR1 MGHRA and CDR2 YSYEKL. Losses at the gene ends were 1 base for V and 2 bases for J; bases not matched to a gene: 2. In DNA form, the CDR3 reads TGCGCCAGCAGCCAAGTGGGGACAGCCTACGAGCAGTACTTC. Protein sequence: CASSQVGTAYEQYF.

The CDR3 spells CASSRFFDSYTDTQYF. The CDR3 bases are TGCGCCAGCAGCAGGTTCTTCGACAGCTACACAGATACGCAGTATTTT. The chain couples TRBV5-1 to TRBJ2-3, with D perhaps matching TRBD1 (5 bases). The CDR3 is 16 residues long. Germline lookup yields CDR1 SGHRS and CDR2 YFSETQ. Trimming removed 4 bases from V and 2 bases from J, with 17 bases in between.

This clone was found a few times. The V and J genes are TRBV10-3 and TRBJ2-2; weak D call: TRBD2 (5 bases). CDR3 length: 14 amino acids. V lost 6 bases and J lost 6, with 14 bases in between. CDR1 and CDR2 (germline): ENHRY, SYGVKD. The CDR3 bases are TGTGCCATCAGCTCCCCTAGCCCCCCCGGGGAGCTGTTTTTT. It specifies CAISSPSPPGELFF.

The sample holds one count of this clone. The CDR3 bases are TGTGCCAGCAGTGTACACAGGGAAACCGGGGAGCTGTTTTTT. Residues: CASSVHRETGELFF. This chain links TRBV6-4 with TRBJ2-2; tentatively, D is TRBD1 (6 bases). Germline V gene sequence: CDR1 MRHNA, CDR2 SNTAGT. Trimming shortened V by 4 bases and J by 5 bases, and 11 bases separated the two germline ends. CDR3 length: 14 residues.

J is TRBJ2-1 and V is TRBV5-4; 10 bases line up with TRBD2. With 1 base clipped from V and 2 bases from J, the junction kept 0 bases outside the gene matches. CDR1 is SGHNT, CDR2 YYREEE, per germline (reference sequence). This CDR3 is built from 15 residues. CDR3: CASSLTSGTYNEQFF. For the CDR3, the DNA is TGTGCCAGCAGCTTGACTAGCGGGACCTACAATGAGCAGTTCTTC.

The chain uses TRBV15 and TRBJ2-5, with TRBD2 identical over 8 bases. Germline CDR1 reads LNHNV; CDR2 reads YYDKDF (reference sequence). The CDR3 is 14 residues long. V lost 3 bases to trimming and J lost 3 bases; unmatched junction nucleotides: 3. CDR3 residues: CATSRVSGEETQYF. For the CDR3, the DNA is TGTGCCACCAGCAGGGTTAGCGGGGAAGAGACCCAGTACTTC.

The chain links TRBV5-4 to TRBJ1-4; no reliable D call. Trimming took off 1 base at V and 8 bases at J, with 15 bases between the two ends. Per germline, CDR1 SGHNT and CDR2 YYREEE (reference sequence). The CDR3 covers 15 residues. The chain's CDR3 is CASSLSTAPQEKLFF. The CDR3 bases are TGTGCCAGCAGCTTGAGTACAGCCCCACAGGAAAAACTGTTTTTT.

The chain recombines TRBV7-9 with TRBJ2-1; 7 positions agree with TRBD2. Trimming at V came to 5 bases and at J to 9 bases, leaving 19 bases not matched to a gene. Germline-derived CDR1 and CDR2 are SEHNR and FQNEAQ (reference sequence). The CDR3 length is 17 residues. The CDR3 bases are TGTGCCAGCAGCCCCCGCGGTTGGTGGGAGGGCGTCGGTGAGCAGTTCTTC. Protein product: CASSPRGWWEGVGEQFF.

The chain uses TRBV6-5 and TRBJ2-3; the D gene is possibly TRBD1 (5 bases). Germline V gene lookup returns CDR1 MNHEY and CDR2 SVGAGI. Trimming left V 6 bases short and J 6 bases short, with 16 bases between. The CDR3 covers 14 residues. The CDR3 loop reads CASRIGPGADTQYF. In DNA, the CDR3 is TGTGCCAGCAGAATAGGACCTGGGGCGGATACGCAGTATTTT.

This clone was seen a few times. CDR3 loop: CASIRELAPTDTQYF. CDR3 coding DNA: TGTGCCAGCATCCGAGAGCTAGCGCCCACAGATACGCAGTATTTT. The chain combines TRBV2 with TRBJ2-3; perhaps TRBD2 as D (6 bases). V was clipped by 7 bases and J by 2 bases, with 16 bases between them. Germline lookup yields CDR1 SNHLY and CDR2 FYNNEI. The CDR3 contains 15 residues.

The J gene is TRBJ1-6, the V gene TRBV2, with D hard to call. CDR3 length equals 13 residues. Germline V gene sequence: CDR1 SNHLY, CDR2 FYNNEI. Trimming pared 7 bases from V and 9 bases from J, leaving 13 bases between. The CDR3 DNA reads as TGTGCCAGCAAAAAAAGTAGTGGTTCACCCCTCCACTTT. It translates to CASKKSSGSPLHF. The full variable domain, its missing parts supplied by reference TRBV2 and TRBJ1-6, is EPEVTQTPSHQVTQMGQEVILRCVPISNHLYFYWYRQILGQKVEFLVSFYNNEISEKSEIFDDQFSVERPDGSNFTLKIRSTKLEDSAMYFCASKKSSGSPLHFGNGTRLTVT.

The chain is built from TRBV5-6 and TRBJ1-2; 8 bases fit TRBD1. This CDR3 spans 16 amino acids. Germline V gene lookup returns CDR1 SGHDT and CDR2 YYEEEE. V trimming: 5 bases; J trimming: 4 bases; junction bases outside the gene matches: 13. The DNA for the CDR3 is TGTGCCAGCAGACTCGAAGACGGACAGGGCTTCTATGGCTACACCTTC. Encoded protein: CASRLEDGQGFYGYTF.

The rearrangement joins TRBV11-1 to TRBJ1-3; no clear D gene. In germline, CDR1 is SGHAT, CDR2 FQDESV (reference sequence). The CDR3 is made up of 16 amino acids. Trimming shortened V by 5 bases and J by 0 bases, and 14 bases separated the two germline ends. The CDR3 bases are TGTGCCAGCAGCCGATTTCAGCGGATCTCTGGAAACACCATATATTTT. Residues: CASSRFQRISGNTIYF.

This clone was counted only a few times. The V call is TRBV7-6, the J call TRBJ2-4, with D perhaps matching TRBD1 (5 bases). There are 16 residues in the CDR3. CDR1 is SGHVS, CDR2 FNYEAQ, per germline. Deletions cut 5 bases from V and 4 bases from J, with 18 bases between. CDR3 loop: CASSQGRGGHKNIQYF. CDR3 sequence (DNA): TGTGCCAGCAGCCAGGGAAGGGGCGGCCATAAAAACATTCAGTACTTC.

This clone was picked up one time. V gene TRBV19 combines with J gene TRBJ2-7; D is ambiguous. V was shortened by 5 bases and J by 5 bases, with 13 bases between the two germline ends. The CDR3 contains 13 residues. CDR1 LNHDA and CDR2 SQIVND come from the germline V gene (reference sequence). Here the CDR3 DNA reads TGTGCCAGTAGTCGCCGAGCGCCCCACGAGCAGTACTTC. Residues: CASSRRAPHEQYF.

The chain couples TRBV4-1 to TRBJ1-2; TRBD1 agrees at 10 bases. The ends lost 2 bases at V and 5 bases at J; junction bases unmatched: 2. Germline CDR1 and CDR2: MGHRA and YSYEKL. The CDR3 runs to 14 residues. The CDR3 here is CASSQPGQGYGYTF. CDR3 coding DNA: TGCGCCAGCAGCCAACCGGGACAGGGGTATGGCTACACCTTC.